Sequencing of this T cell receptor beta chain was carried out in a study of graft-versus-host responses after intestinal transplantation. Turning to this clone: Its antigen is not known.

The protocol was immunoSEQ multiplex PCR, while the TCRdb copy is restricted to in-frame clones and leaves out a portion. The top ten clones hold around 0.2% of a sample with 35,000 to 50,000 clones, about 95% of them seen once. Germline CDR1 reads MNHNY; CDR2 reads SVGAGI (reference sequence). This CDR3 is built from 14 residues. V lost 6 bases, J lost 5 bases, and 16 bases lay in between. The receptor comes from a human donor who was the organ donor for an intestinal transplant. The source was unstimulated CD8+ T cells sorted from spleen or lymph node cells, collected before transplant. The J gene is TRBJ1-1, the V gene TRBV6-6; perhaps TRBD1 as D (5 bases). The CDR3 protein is CASSYGGERTEAFF. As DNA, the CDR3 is TGTGCCAGCAGCTACGGAGGGGAAAGGACTGAAGCTTTCTTT.